One and the same sample provided the 15 T cell receptor beta chains below, sequenced in a study of naive and memory T cell subsets. The beta constant-region primer was an equimolar mix of two oligonucleotides covering TRBC1 and TRBC2. TCRdb reanalysed the UMI-ligation and nested PCR reads using MiXCR and keeps one entry per CDR3 protein. In the table there are 75,000 to 85,000 distinct CDR3 sequences, about an eighth of which are singletons. Sequencing input: central memory CD4+ T cells from blood. These receptors were taken from a human donor in good health.

This clonotype was found many times. The chain links TRBV28 to TRBJ1-1; D unclear. Germline lookup yields CDR1 MDHEN and CDR2 SYDVKM. The CDR3 consists of 12 residues. Trimming shortened V by 5 bases and J by 5 bases, and 9 bases separated the two germline ends. The CDR3 DNA reads as TGTGCCAGCAGTAAAGGGAAGACTGAAGCTTTCTTT. Amino acid sequence: CASSKGKTEAFF.

The rearrangement links TRBV7-9 to TRBJ2-1; no reliable D call. Germline values: CDR1 SEHNR, CDR2 FQNEAQ (reference sequence). Trimming shortened V by 0 bases and J by 6 bases, and 9 bases separated the two germline ends. The CDR3 extends over 14 amino acids. The CDR3 loop is CASSLAVYGNEQFF. For the CDR3, the DNA is TGTGCCAGCAGCTTAGCTGTCTATGGCAATGAGCAGTTCTTC.

This clonotype turned up a few times. The chain has TRBV4-1 and TRBJ2-2; 10 bases are shared with TRBD2. The CDR3 totals 16 residues. Germline V gene data show CDR1 as MGHRA and CDR2 as YSYEKL. The ends lost 3 bases at V and 4 bases at J; junction bases unmatched: 5. The CDR3, as DNA: TGCGCCAGCAGCCAGGATAGCGGGAGGCGCACCGGGGAGCTGTTTTTT. Translating gives CASSQDSGRRTGELFF.

The table lists this clonotype with many counts. The V call is TRBV29-1, the J call TRBJ2-3, with 10 bases aligning to TRBD2. This CDR3 has 16 amino acids. Germline V gene lookup returns CDR1 SQVTM and CDR2 ANQGSEA. V lost 2 bases to trimming and J lost 4 bases; unmatched junction nucleotides: 9. Here the CDR3 DNA reads TGCAGCGTTGAAAAACGGCTAGCGGGAGTGGCAGATACGCAGTATTTT. Residues: CSVEKRLAGVADTQYF.

This clonotype showed up just a few times. The chain uses TRBV24-1 and TRBJ2-3, with 7 nucleotides matching TRBD2. The CDR3 length is 15 residues. The V gene end was trimmed by 3 bases and the J gene end by 4 bases; junction bases not matched to a gene: 6. Germline V gene data show CDR1 as KGHDR and CDR2 as SFDVKD. The CDR3 DNA reads as TGTGCCACCAGTGATCCTCAGGCGGGGGCAGATACGCAGTATTTT. Translation gives CATSDPQAGADTQYF.

This clonotype was counted a few times. The V and J genes are TRBV20-1 and TRBJ2-4, with D perhaps assigned TRBD1 or TRBD2 (5 bases each). This CDR3 is built from 13 residues. Germline assignment: CDR1 DFQATT and CDR2 SNEGSKA (reference sequence). Trimming shortened V by 6 bases and J by 6 bases, and 15 bases separated the two germline ends. The CDR3 DNA reads as TGCAGTGCCGTGGGCCGGGGCCTAAACATTCAGTACTTC. It encodes CSAVGRGLNIQYF.

The genes are TRBV30 and TRBJ2-1, with a weak D call TRBD2 (6 bases). The CDR3 consists of 15 residues. V shed 5 bases and J shed 0 bases, with 14 bases lying between them. In germline, CDR1 is GTSNPN, CDR2 SVGIG (reference sequence). CDR3 region: CAWSGLGSSYNEQFF. The CDR3 DNA is TGTGCCTGGTCTGGACTCGGGAGCTCCTACAATGAGCAGTTCTTC.

This clonotype was seen a few times. This sequence joins TRBV3-1 and TRBJ2-1, with D tentatively TRBD1 or TRBD2 (6 bases each). Trimming took 4 bases from V and 10 from J, leaving 11 bases between them. The length of the CDR3 is 12 residues. The V gene's germline CDR1 is LGHDT and CDR2 YNNKEL (reference sequence). As DNA, the CDR3 is TGTGCCAGCAGCCCCGGGGGCAGGGAGCAGTTCTTC. Translating it yields CASSPGGREQFF.

CDR3 sequence: CASSPRLAGTPYGYTF. CDR3 sequence (DNA): TGTGCCAGCTCACCAAGGTTGGCAGGTACCCCCTATGGCTACACCTTC. This chain uses TRBV18 with TRBJ1-2; no clear D. CDR1 KGHSH and CDR2 LQKENI come from the germline V gene. This CDR3 spans 16 amino acids. Trimming cost V 2 bases and J 4 bases, with 17 bases left between them.

This clonotype came up a few times. This chain links TRBV6-6 with TRBJ2-7; TRBD2 aligns across 12 bases. The V gene end was trimmed by 5 bases and the J gene end by 2 bases; junction bases not matched to a gene: 7. This CDR3 is 16 amino acids long. Germline-derived CDR1 and CDR2 are MNHNY and SVGAGI (reference sequence). The CDR3 reads CASSTLAGGTTYEQYF. The CDR3, as DNA: TGTGCCAGCAGTACCCTAGCGGGAGGGACAACCTACGAGCAGTACTTC.

The rearrangement joins TRBV30 to TRBJ2-7; D may be TRBD2 (5 bases). This CDR3 is 12 amino acids long. The germline gives CDR1 GTSNPN, CDR2 SVGIG (reference sequence). Deletions cut 1 base from V and 6 bases from J, with 10 bases between. Here the CDR3 DNA reads TGTGCCTGGAGTGGGGCGGGTGGCGAGCAGTACTTC. Translated, it gives CAWSGAGGEQYF.

This clonotype has a handful of counts. The V gene is TRBV29-1, the J gene TRBJ2-3, with 11 bases that match TRBD2. The J segment lost 4 bases and the V segment lost 4 bases, leaving 7 bases of the junction unmatched. Per the germline V gene, CDR1 is SQVTM and CDR2 is ANQGSEA. The CDR3 is made up of 15 amino acids. CDR3 amino acids: CSVGHLAGGPDTQYF. The CDR3 DNA is TGCAGCGTTGGACACCTAGCGGGAGGACCAGATACGCAGTATTTT.

The chain couples TRBV20-1 to TRBJ2-3, with TRBD2 matching 15 bases. The CDR3 contains 18 residues. Germline CDR1 and CDR2: DFQATT and SNEGSKA (reference sequence). V lost 5 bases to trimming and J lost 1 base; unmatched junction nucleotides: 10. CDR3 sequence: CSAVGLAGGPTRTDTQYF. Here the CDR3 DNA reads TGCAGTGCTGTGGGACTAGCGGGAGGCCCTACCCGCACAGATACGCAGTATTTT.

The chain carries TRBV6-1 and TRBJ2-1; TRBD2 matches at 7 bases. V gave up 7 bases and J gave up 4 bases; unmatched junction bases: 13. This CDR3 is 16 amino acids long. Germline loops: CDR1 MNHNS, CDR2 SASEGT. The CDR3, as DNA: TGTGCCAGCAACGGAGGGAGCGGGGCGGTTTACAATGAGCAGTTCTTC. This codes for CASNGGSGAVYNEQFF.

This clonotype was detected only once. V gene TRBV24-1 combines with J gene TRBJ1-5; D unclear. The CDR3 runs 14 residues. Trimming removed 1 base at V and 5 bases at J, with 8 bases between. The germline CDR1 and CDR2 sequences are KGHDR and SFDVKD. The CDR3 is CATSDLHSDQPQHF. In nucleotides, the CDR3 is TGTGCCACCAGTGATTTACATTCCGATCAGCCCCAGCATTTT.